The text below deals with one TCR beta chain. Assay: immunoSEQ multiplex PCR; the TCRdb copy retains only in-frame clones and omits some. The table lists about 79,000 clones, roughly 93% of them singletons, with 0.95% to 1.5% in the top ten. Germline V gene lookup returns CDR1 SGHRS and CDR2 YFSETQ. V was pared by 6 bases and J by 3 bases, with 3 bases between. The length of the CDR3 is 10 residues. These data come from a study of control samples from healthy donors and cancer patients. V usage is TRBV5-1 and J usage is TRBJ1-2, with no clear D. The TCR sequence derives from a woman in her 40s with lung cancer. The sequenced material came from PBMCs. The DNA of the CDR3 is TGCGCCAGCACCCACTATGGCTACACCTTC. Its protein is CASTHYGYTF.